This T cell receptor (beta chain) was sequenced in a study of blood T cell repertoires in COVID-19. Sequencing used immunoSEQ multiplex PCR; TCRdb keeps in-frame clones, though not all of them. Of roughly 97,000 clones in the sample, approximately 88% were seen once. Germline CDR1 and CDR2: ENHRY and SYGVKD. This CDR3 is built from 13 residues. The V gene lost 0 bases and the J gene lost 5 bases, with 5 bases spanning the gap. The specimen sequenced was peripheral blood. The receptor's source is a human donor in a cohort sampled during active COVID-19. J is TRBJ1-3 and V is TRBV10-3; D is undetermined. The CDR3 protein is CAISESNRNTIYF. Written as DNA, the CDR3 is TGTGCCATCAGTGAGTCGAACAGAAACACCATATATTTT.